This is a list of T cell receptor beta chains from one sample in a study of cytomegalovirus exposure and HLA in healthy donors. Using immunoSEQ multiplex PCR, the repertoire was profiled, and TCRdb retains in-frame clones only, with some absent. The sample lists some 200,000 clones, over 70% occurring once. The sequenced material came from PBMCs. These receptors came from a woman in her fifties or sixties in good health and CMV-seropositive. CDR3s leave out the opening cysteine and the closing phenylalanine or tryptophan. The order of the fields is D gene, V gene, clone size, J gene, CDR3 protein. A D gene is named only where the DNA matches it firmly. Clone sizes are given selectively: once, few, many, or a class where the clone is expanded.

d_gene: .; v_gene: TRBV6-5; abundance: .; j_gene: TRBJ2-3; CDR3aa: ASTTAGTDTQY
d_gene: .; v_gene: TRBV28; abundance: few; j_gene: TRBJ1-1; CDR3aa: ASSFGGTHTEAF
d_gene: .; v_gene: TRBV6-1; abundance: .; j_gene: TRBJ2-2; CDR3aa: ASSDITISGELF
d_gene: .; v_gene: TRBV6-1; abundance: .; j_gene: TRBJ2-6; CDR3aa: ASSGGMSGANVLT
d_gene: .; v_gene: TRBV27; abundance: .; j_gene: TRBJ1-1; CDR3aa: ASSLSTPGRAAF
d_gene: .; v_gene: TRBV21-1; abundance: .; j_gene: TRBJ2-7; CDR3aa: ASGDRGLYEQY
d_gene: .; v_gene: TRBV15; abundance: .; j_gene: TRBJ2-7; CDR3aa: ATSPWPQGYEQY
d_gene: TRBD1; v_gene: TRBV6-1; abundance: .; j_gene: TRBJ1-2; CDR3aa: ASSVDRVGDYGYT
d_gene: TRBD1; v_gene: TRBV5-1; abundance: few; j_gene: TRBJ2-5; CDR3aa: ASSSSTGAGETQY
d_gene: .; v_gene: TRBV6-5; abundance: .; j_gene: TRBJ2-2; CDR3aa: ASSYRGIGGELF
d_gene: .; v_gene: TRBV29-1; abundance: .; j_gene: TRBJ1-1; CDR3aa: SVDRENTEAF
d_gene: .; v_gene: TRBV6-1; abundance: .; j_gene: TRBJ2-7; CDR3aa: ASSDGLHYEQY
d_gene: .; v_gene: TRBV7-8; abundance: .; j_gene: TRBJ1-1; CDR3aa: ASSTGGPNTEAF
d_gene: .; v_gene: TRBV7-8; abundance: .; j_gene: TRBJ2-7; CDR3aa: ASSFAGSNYEQY
d_gene: TRBD1; v_gene: TRBV19; abundance: .; j_gene: TRBJ1-6; CDR3aa: ASSQDRDVPLH
d_gene: .; v_gene: TRBV9; abundance: .; j_gene: TRBJ1-2; CDR3aa: ASSVGAGPPYGYT
d_gene: .; v_gene: TRBV7-9; abundance: .; j_gene: TRBJ1-1; CDR3aa: ASSQRWSGTEAF
d_gene: .; v_gene: TRBV19; abundance: .; j_gene: TRBJ2-1; CDR3aa: ASSPGVVNEQF
d_gene: .; v_gene: TRBV28; abundance: .; j_gene: TRBJ1-2; CDR3aa: ASSYLGTSGYT
d_gene: .; v_gene: TRBV18; abundance: .; j_gene: TRBJ1-5; CDR3aa: ASSQGASNQPQH
d_gene: .; v_gene: TRBV6-5; abundance: .; j_gene: TRBJ1-3; CDR3aa: ASSGGSGNTIY
d_gene: TRBD2; v_gene: TRBV2; abundance: .; j_gene: TRBJ2-3; CDR3aa: ASSVEAGTSGAPDTQY
d_gene: .; v_gene: TRBV19; abundance: .; j_gene: TRBJ2-7; CDR3aa: ASTSIQQGSEQY
d_gene: TRBD1; v_gene: TRBV18; abundance: .; j_gene: TRBJ1-5; CDR3aa: ASSNDRGGQPQH
d_gene: .; v_gene: TRBV7-6; abundance: .; j_gene: TRBJ2-1; CDR3aa: ASSISIRDGNEQF
d_gene: .; v_gene: TRBV6-1; abundance: .; j_gene: TRBJ1-5; CDR3aa: ASSEGGRNNQPQH
d_gene: .; v_gene: TRBV5-1; abundance: .; j_gene: TRBJ1-1; CDR3aa: ASSLDTMNTEAF
d_gene: .; v_gene: TRBV4-1; abundance: .; j_gene: TRBJ1-1; CDR3aa: ASSQEGVTEAF
d_gene: .; v_gene: TRBV11-2; abundance: .; j_gene: TRBJ2-7; CDR3aa: ASSPTARVYEQY
d_gene: .; v_gene: TRBV29-1; abundance: .; j_gene: TRBJ1-1; CDR3aa: SVQAYTEAF
d_gene: .; v_gene: TRBV10-2; abundance: .; j_gene: TRBJ1-2; CDR3aa: ASTEAGSGYT
d_gene: .; v_gene: TRBV4-3; abundance: .; j_gene: TRBJ2-4; CDR3aa: ASSQARGNIQY
d_gene: TRBD2; v_gene: TRBV5-1; abundance: .; j_gene: TRBJ2-1; CDR3aa: ASSFLAGDNEQF
d_gene: TRBD1; v_gene: TRBV2; abundance: .; j_gene: TRBJ1-2; CDR3aa: ASSSDRGGYGYT
d_gene: TRBD2; v_gene: TRBV9; abundance: .; j_gene: TRBJ2-1; CDR3aa: ASTPLSASGDNEQF
d_gene: TRBD2; v_gene: TRBV6-9; abundance: .; j_gene: TRBJ2-1; CDR3aa: ASSSERGEQF
d_gene: .; v_gene: TRBV10-3; abundance: .; j_gene: TRBJ1-4; CDR3aa: AISESQRQAATNEKLF
d_gene: TRBD2; v_gene: TRBV7-9; abundance: .; j_gene: TRBJ2-2; CDR3aa: ASSAGLAGAGELF
d_gene: .; v_gene: TRBV19; abundance: few; j_gene: TRBJ1-5; CDR3aa: ASSQGIRQPQH
d_gene: TRBD2; v_gene: TRBV6-1; abundance: .; j_gene: TRBJ2-3; CDR3aa: ASRGTMTDTQY